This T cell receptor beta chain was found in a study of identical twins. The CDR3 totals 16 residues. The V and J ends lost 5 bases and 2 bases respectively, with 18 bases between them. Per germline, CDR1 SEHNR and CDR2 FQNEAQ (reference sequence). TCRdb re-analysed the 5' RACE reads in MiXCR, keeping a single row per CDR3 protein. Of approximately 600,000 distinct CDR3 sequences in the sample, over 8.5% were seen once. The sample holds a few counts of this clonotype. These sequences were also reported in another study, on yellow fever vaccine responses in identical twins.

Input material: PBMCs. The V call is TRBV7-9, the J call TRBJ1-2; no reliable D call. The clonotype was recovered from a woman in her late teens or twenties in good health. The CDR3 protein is CASSRDLLWQNYGYTF. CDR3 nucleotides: TGTGCCAGCAGCCGAGACCTCCTCTGGCAGAACTATGGCTACACCTTC.